Here is one T cell receptor beta chain with its context. What it recognizes is unknown. This specimen belongs to a study of T cell responses to AZD1222 COVID-19 vaccine. Study-level points and caveats: Unmutated regions of variants are reportedly targeted by nearly half of spike-specific TCRs. Clonal diversity may have been underestimated in mostly white British donors. There were repertoire samples only from the period after the peak T cell response. Baseline testing showed seropositivity in only 6 or 7 AZD1222 recipients.

Assay used: immunoSEQ multiplex PCR; TCRdb lists only in-frame clones, some missing. The data contain more than 75,000 clones, approximately 90% of them singletons. The germline V gene encodes CDR1 SQVTM and CDR2 ANQGSEA. This CDR3 has 11 residues. The source of this sequence is an adult in good health. The rearrangement links TRBV29-1 to TRBJ2-1, with 7 bases that match TRBD1. The sequences come from peripheral blood, collected on day 0 of AZD1222 vaccination. The CDR3 is CSGTEYNEQFF. As DNA, the CDR3 is TGCAGTGGGACAGAATACAATGAGCAGTTCTTC.